This TCR beta chain comes out of a study of shared clonotypes between healthy human individuals. Background on the study: Donors had three CD4 naive, three CD4 memory, two CD8 naive and one CD8 memory plate apiece.

This was a deep-level run. Data came from immunoSEQ multiplex PCR; TCRdb stores just in-frame clones and leaves some out. This sample carries about 800,000 clones, 96% of them seen once, and the ten largest clones take around 0.21%. V lost 5 bases and J lost 6, with 13 bases in between. This CDR3 is 13 amino acids long. Looked up from germline, CDR1 is SEHNR and CDR2 is FQNEAQ (reference sequence). Naive CD8 populations comprised CD45RO-negative cells positively selected for CCR7, excluding terminally differentiated effector memory CD45RA+ cells. The chain employs TRBV7-9 and TRBJ2-5; either TRBD1 or TRBD2 may fit D (5 bases each). The material sequenced was naive CD8+ T cells sorted from blood. This TCR derives from a man in his thirties or forties in good health. CDR3 residues: CASSAGTLKTQYF. CDR3 sequence (DNA): TGTGCCAGCAGCGCAGGGACGCTAAAGACCCAGTACTTC.